Presented here are 21 T cell receptor beta chains from one specimen sequenced in a study of long-term antiretroviral therapy in people with HIV. Survey-level immunoSEQ v3.0 assays were run. Measured with immunoSEQ multiplex PCR; TCRdb has only the in-frame clones, and not every one. The sample consists of around 11,000 clones, 65% to 85% of them appearing once. The sample consisted of unsorted PBMCs, taken 1.8 years after starting antiretroviral therapy. The source of these receptors is a middle-aged man with HIV.

A note on this clone: A junction boundary mismatches the germline segment, possibly from a read error. CDR3 sequence: CASKGSLQGGSFF. CDR3 nucleotides: TGTGCCAGCAAAGGGTCTCTTCAGGGAGGTAGCTTTTTT. The chain employs TRBV27 and TRBJ1-5; D possibly corresponds to TRBD1 (5 bases). Germline CDR1 and CDR2: MNHEY and SMNVEV (reference sequence). The CDR3 loop spans 13 amino acids.

The chain joins TRBV4-3 to TRBJ2-7; D unclear. Germline V gene lookup returns CDR1 LGHNA and CDR2 YSLEER. The CDR3 runs 15 residues. Trimming took off 4 bases at V and 5 bases at J, with 18 bases between the two ends. The CDR3 sequence is CASSPWLSQEHEQYF. CDR3 coding DNA: TGCGCCAGCAGCCCTTGGCTCTCGCAGGAGCACGAGCAGTACTTC.

V and J are TRBV30 and TRBJ2-3, with 7 bases identical to TRBD1. CDR1 is GTSNPN, CDR2 SVGIG, per germline (reference sequence). This CDR3 contains 12 residues. Trimming removed 4 bases from V and 5 bases from J; junction bases left unmatched: 3. CDR3 sequence reads: CAWNQGVDTQYF. CDR3 nucleotide sequence: TGTGCCTGGAACCAGGGGGTAGATACGCAGTATTTT.

This clone is categorized as medium-sized. The chain couples TRBV28 to TRBJ1-6, with 8 positions matching TRBD1. V shed 6 bases and J 9 bases; nucleotides not matched to a gene: 13. The CDR3 extends over 16 amino acids. Germline CDR1 and CDR2: MDHEN and SYDVKM. CDR3 sequence reads: CASSPGTGSGGSPLHF. CDR3 bases: TGTGCCAGCAGCCCTGGGACAGGATCGGGCGGTTCACCCCTCCACTTT.

Written as DNA, the CDR3 is TGTGCCAGCAGTTACTCGATTACAGGGGACTATGGCTACACCTTC. This codes for CASSYSITGDYGYTF. The chain combines TRBV6-5 with TRBJ1-2; 7 bases align to TRBD1. The V segment lost 0 bases and the J segment 3 bases; nucleotides outside the gene matches: 4. Per germline, CDR1 MNHEY and CDR2 SVGAGI. The CDR3 is 15 residues long.

The chain carries TRBV5-1 and TRBJ2-2; no clear D. Germline loops: CDR1 SGHRS, CDR2 YFSETQ. V was pared by 1 base and J by 0 bases, with 7 bases between. The CDR3 is 15 amino acids. In nucleotides, the CDR3 is TGCGCCAGCAGCTTGTCTGCGGCGAACACCGGGGAGCTGTTTTTT. This encodes CASSLSAANTGELFF.

The chain joins TRBV5-1 to TRBJ2-1; D is possibly TRBD1 or TRBD2 (5 bases each). This CDR3 has 14 residues. Trimming took 4 bases from V and 7 from J, leaving 15 bases between them. Germline V gene lookup returns CDR1 SGHRS and CDR2 YFSETQ. In DNA, the CDR3 is TGCGCCAGCAGCCCCGACAGAGGAGGTAATGAGCAGTTCTTC. This codes for CASSPDRGGNEQFF.

This chain joins TRBV7-9 and TRBJ1-2; no reliable D call. Trimming took 5 bases from V and 0 from J, leaving 19 bases between them. The CDR3 runs 17 residues. Per the germline V gene, CDR1 is SEHNR and CDR2 is FQNEAQ (reference sequence). This CDR3 is CASSHIHQEYANYGYTF. Written as DNA, the CDR3 is TGTGCCAGCAGCCATATACATCAGGAGTACGCTAACTATGGCTACACCTTC. Full variable domain (remainder filled in from reference TRBV7-9 and TRBJ1-2): DTGVSQNPRHKITKRGQNVTFRCDPISEHNRLYWYRQTLGQGPEFLTYFQNEAQLEKSRLLSDRFSAERPKGSFSTLEIQRTEQGDSAMYLCASSHIHQEYANYGYTFGSGTRLTVV.

The table lists this clone with a count of one. V usage is TRBV6-1 and J usage is TRBJ2-5; no firm D call. CDR1 and CDR2 from the germline V gene are MNHNS and SASEGT. The germline V and J ends were trimmed by 1 base and 7 bases, with 16 bases remaining between them. The CDR3 loop spans 15 amino acids. The CDR3 bases are TGTGCCAGCAGTGAAGTAGTTGGAAGTGGCGGGACCCAGTACTTC. It translates to CASSEVVGSGGTQYF.

J is TRBJ1-5 and V is TRBV28; D remains unclear. This CDR3 has 13 residues. The germline gives CDR1 MDHEN, CDR2 SYDVKM. V lost 4 bases and J 16 bases, leaving 20 bases between the germline ends. The CDR3 sequence: CASSSLGPVILHF. In DNA, the CDR3 is TGTGCCAGCAGTTCCCTCGGCCCCGTTATCCTTCATTTT.

The chain carries TRBV5-1 and TRBJ1-5; 7 nucleotides align to TRBD1. The J segment lost 4 bases and the V segment lost 3 bases, leaving 7 bases of the junction unmatched. The CDR3 is 15 residues long. Germline loops: CDR1 SGHRS, CDR2 YFSETQ. The CDR3 here is CASSWGDSPNQPQHF. The DNA for the CDR3 is TGCGCCAGCAGCTGGGGGGACAGTCCTAATCAGCCCCAGCATTTT.

The chain uses TRBV27 and TRBJ1-1, with D possibly TRBD1 on 6 matching bases. Trimming shortened V by 2 bases and J by 0 bases, and 7 bases separated the two germline ends. Germline values: CDR1 MNHEY, CDR2 SMNVEV (reference sequence). The length of the CDR3 is 14 residues. The CDR3 nucleotides read TGTGCCAGCAGTTTACAGGGGATGAACACTGAAGCTTTCTTT. This sequence encodes CASSLQGMNTEAFF.

This sequence joins TRBV27 and TRBJ2-1; 7 bases align to TRBD1. J was trimmed by 6 bases and V by 5 bases; bases with no gene match: 13. Germline CDR1 reads MNHEY; CDR2 reads SMNVEV (reference sequence). The CDR3 runs 16 residues. CDR3 region: CASSQHRGQLTNEQFF. The CDR3 DNA is TGTGCCAGCAGTCAGCACCGGGGACAGCTGACCAATGAGCAGTTCTTC.

This chain connects TRBV30 to TRBJ2-2, with D perhaps matching TRBD1 (6 bases). Deletions cut 5 bases from V and 3 bases from J, with 13 bases between. Germline V gene lookup returns CDR1 GTSNPN and CDR2 SVGIG (reference sequence). The CDR3 has 14 amino acids. CDR3 in amino acids: CAWLTGLYTGELFF. In DNA, the CDR3 is TGTGCCTGGCTGACAGGACTGTACACCGGGGAGCTGTTTTTT.

This chain uses TRBV7-6 with TRBJ2-3; 7 positions agree with TRBD2. This CDR3 is 17 amino acids long. Germline lookup yields CDR1 SGHVS and CDR2 FNYEAQ. The V segment lost 5 bases and the J segment 2 bases; nucleotides outside the gene matches: 13. The CDR3: CASSPGSGGLPTDTQYF. The CDR3 DNA follows: TGTGCCAGCAGCCCCGGTTCTGGGGGACTACCCACAGATACGCAGTATTTT.

This chain joins TRBV27 and TRBJ2-7; D not resolved. Looked up from germline, CDR1 is MNHEY and CDR2 is SMNVEV (reference sequence). There are 14 residues in the CDR3. V was pared by 0 bases and J by 3 bases, with 9 bases between. CDR3 sequence: CASSLSPMGYEQYF. Written as DNA, the CDR3 is TGTGCCAGCAGTTTATCGCCCATGGGCTACGAGCAGTACTTC.

The chain is built from TRBV7-9 and TRBJ1-3; D is possibly TRBD1 (5 bases). This CDR3 contains 16 residues. V gave up 5 bases and J gave up 1 base, with 15 bases separating them. CDR1 is SEHNR and CDR2 is FQNEAQ in the germline V gene (reference sequence). The CDR3 DNA sequence: TGTGCCAGCAGCGGACAACAGGTGGCTTCTGGAAACACCATATATTTT. This codes for CASSGQQVASGNTIYF.

This rearrangement joins TRBV19 to TRBJ1-1; D is ambiguous. The germline V gene encodes CDR1 LNHDA and CDR2 SQIVND (reference sequence). This CDR3 spans 17 amino acids. V was shortened by 6 bases and J by 0 bases, with 20 bases between the two germline ends. As DNA, the CDR3 is TGTGCCAGTAGAATCCTCGTAGCCCCAGACATGAACACTGAAGCTTTCTTT. Translation: CASRILVAPDMNTEAFF. The full variable domain, in which reference TRBV19 and TRBJ1-1 provide the parts outside the CDR3, is DGGITQSPKYLFRKEGQNVTLSCEQNLNHDAMYWYRQDPGQGLRLIYYSQIVNDFQKGDIAEGYSVSREKKESFPLTVTSAQKNPTAFYLCASRILVAPDMNTEAFFGQGTRLTVV.

The CDR3 loop reads CASKGELSYEQYF. The CDR3 DNA reads as TGTGCCAGCAAGGGTGAGCTCTCCTACGAGCAGTACTTC. The chain combines TRBV2 with TRBJ2-7; D remains unclear. With 7 bases removed from V and 0 bases from J, the gap between germline ends came to 10 bases. The CDR3 has 13 amino acids. CDR1 is SNHLY and CDR2 is FYNNEI in the germline V gene.

V and J are TRBV4-3 and TRBJ1-4; a weak D match, TRBD1 (6 bases). Germline-derived CDR1 and CDR2 are LGHNA and YSLEER. This CDR3 spans 16 amino acids. V dropped 3 bases and J dropped 5 bases, with 16 bases sitting between them. CDR3 residues: CASSHDRSLGNEKLFF. The DNA of the CDR3 is TGCGCCAGCAGCCACGACAGGAGTTTGGGAAATGAAAAACTGTTTTTT.

CDR3 amino acids: CANRGQGGGYTF. CDR3 bases: TGTGCCAACCGGGGACAGGGGGGTGGCTACACCTTC. V is TRBV6-6 and J is TRBJ1-2, with TRBD1 matching over 11 bases. Germline V gene sequence: CDR1 MNHNY, CDR2 SVGAGI (reference sequence). This CDR3 is built from 12 residues. The V and J ends lost 10 bases and 7 bases, in that order; junction bases with no gene match: 5.